Listed here is a single T cell receptor (beta chain). A much larger clone differs from this one at a single base, so this may be a read error. These data come from a study of blood T cells in healthy people across ages. For the second PCR, which ran for about 6 to 12 cycles, a sample-barcoded 5' primer and a J-beta primer mix were used. A single record per CDR3 protein comes from TCRdb applying MiXCR to the 5' RACE reads. The sample contains about 650,000 distinct CDR3 sequences, roughly 30% of which appear only once. Looked up from germline, CDR1 is MNHEY and CDR2 is SVGAGI. The CDR3 extends over 15 amino acids. The germline V and J ends were trimmed by 2 bases and 4 bases, with 14 bases remaining between them.

The material sequenced was blood. The chain uses TRBV6-5 and TRBJ2-5; D perhaps matches TRBD1 (7 bases). The receptor comes from a woman of 80 years or more in good health. CDR3 residues: CASSYQSRGAETQYF. The CDR3 bases are TGTGCCAGCAGTTACCAGAGCAGGGGGGCAGAGACCCAGTACTTC.